The TCR beta chain described here comes from a study of T-cell memory formation after mild COVID-19. Notes on the study in general: CD4+ contracting clones were mainly CM and EM; CD8+ ones, EMRA.

TCRdb ran MiXCR on the 5' RACE reads and lists one entry per CDR3 protein. The profile covers under 450,000 distinct CDR3 sequences, with about 15% appearing a single time and roughly 22% taken by the ten largest. Concerning this clonotype: Antigen unknown.

Germline CDR1 and CDR2: ENHRY and SYGVKD. Trimming left V 8 bases short and J 9 bases short, with 11 bases between. This CDR3 has 11 amino acids. The source material was PBMCs or a T cell subset sorted from them (not recorded which). The V gene is TRBV10-3, the J gene TRBJ2-1; tentatively, D is TRBD1 or TRBD2 (5 bases each). This TCR was recovered from a man aged 18 to 30 who had mild COVID-19 (a few samples of this study predate the infection). Cell type and time point are not known. The CDR3 nucleotides read TGTGCCATCGCCCGGGGACGTGAGCAGTTCTTC. This encodes CAIARGREQFF.